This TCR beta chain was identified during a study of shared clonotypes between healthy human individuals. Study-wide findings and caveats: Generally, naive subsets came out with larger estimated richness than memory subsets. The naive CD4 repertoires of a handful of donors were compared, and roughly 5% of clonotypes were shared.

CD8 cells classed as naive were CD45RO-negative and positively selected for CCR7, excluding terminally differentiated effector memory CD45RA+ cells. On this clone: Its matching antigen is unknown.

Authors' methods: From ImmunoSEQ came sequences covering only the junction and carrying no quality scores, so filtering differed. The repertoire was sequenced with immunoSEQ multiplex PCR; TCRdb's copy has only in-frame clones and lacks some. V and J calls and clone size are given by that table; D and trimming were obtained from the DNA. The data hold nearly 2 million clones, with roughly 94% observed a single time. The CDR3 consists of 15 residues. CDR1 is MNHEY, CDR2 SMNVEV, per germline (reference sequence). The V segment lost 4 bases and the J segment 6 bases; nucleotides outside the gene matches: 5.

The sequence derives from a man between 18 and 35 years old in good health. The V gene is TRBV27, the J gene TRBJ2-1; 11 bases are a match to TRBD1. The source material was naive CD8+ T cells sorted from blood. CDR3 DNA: TGTGCCAGCAGTTCCCCCGGGACAGGGGGCAATGAGCAGTTCTTC. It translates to CASSSPGTGGNEQFF.